This is a list of T cell receptor beta chains from one sample in a study of blood T cell repertoires in COVID-19. The protocol was immunoSEQ multiplex PCR, while the TCRdb copy is restricted to in-frame clones and leaves out a portion. This sample has roughly 68,000 clones, with 88% found just once. Source material: peripheral blood. Receptors were obtained from a human donor in a cohort sampled during active COVID-19. Both conserved end residues are part of each CDR3. The D gene is left open where the match is weak. Clone size is not always given. Where it is, it says once, few, many or a class for expanded clones.

v_call	d_call	clone_size	j_call	cdr3_aa	cdr3_nt
TRBV12-5	NA	NA	TRBJ1-2	CASGLGQGPYGYTF	TGTGCTAGTGGCCTCGGGCAGGGGCCCTATGGCTACACCTTC
TRBV5-1	NA	few	TRBJ1-2	CASSTRTDYGYTF	TGCGCCAGCAGCACCCGGACTGATTATGGCTACACCTTC
TRBV2	TRBD1	NA	TRBJ2-3	CASRKGTGGGYTQYF	TGTGCCAGCAGGAAAGGGACAGGGGGTGGGTATACGCAGTATTTT
TRBV4-1	NA	NA	TRBJ1-4	CASSQGQGTTNEKLFF	TGCGCCAGCAGCCAGGGGCAGGGAACAACTAATGAAAAACTGTTTTTT
TRBV11-2	TRBD1	NA	TRBJ2-7	CASSLGQGTYEQYF	TGTGCCAGCAGCTTGGGACAGGGAACCTACGAGCAGTACTTC
TRBV7-9	TRBD1	NA	TRBJ2-1	CASSLTGQIEQFF	TGTGCCAGCAGCTTGACAGGGCAAATCGAGCAGTTCTTC
TRBV4-3	NA	NA	TRBJ1-3	CASSLTAGKWSGNTIYF	TGCGCCAGCAGCCTCACGGCGGGGAAGTGGTCTGGAAACACCATATATTTT
TRBV19	NA	NA	TRBJ2-3	CASRPSDSTDTQYF	TGTGCCAGTAGACCATCAGATAGCACAGATACGCAGTATTTT
TRBV7-9	NA	NA	TRBJ2-3	CASSTPRLLTDTQYF	TGTGCCAGCAGCACCCCCAGGCTGCTCACAGATACGCAGTATTTT
TRBV7-9	NA	NA	TRBJ1-6	CASSLRRQINSPLHF	TGTGCCAGCAGCTTACGTCGACAGATTAATTCACCCCTCCACTTT
TRBV30	TRBD2	NA	TRBJ2-7	CALGRGGEQYF	TGTGCCCTCGGACGGGGGGGTGAGCAGTACTTC
TRBV5-1	TRBD1	NA	TRBJ2-5	CASSFKDRQETQYF	TGCGCCAGCAGCTTCAAGGACAGGCAAGAGACCCAGTACTTC
TRBV28	NA	NA	TRBJ2-7	CASSFNYEQYF	TGTGCCAGCAGTTTTAACTACGAGCAGTACTTC
TRBV28	NA	NA	TRBJ2-7	CASSSYSYEQYF	TGTGCCAGCAGTTCCTACAGCTACGAGCAGTACTTC